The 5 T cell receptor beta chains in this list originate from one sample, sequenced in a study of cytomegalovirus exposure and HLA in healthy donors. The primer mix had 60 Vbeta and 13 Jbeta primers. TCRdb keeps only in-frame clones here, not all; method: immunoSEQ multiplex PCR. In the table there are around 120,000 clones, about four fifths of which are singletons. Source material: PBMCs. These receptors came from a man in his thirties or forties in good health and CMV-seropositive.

The CDR3 sequence is CASSRTESNEQFF. CDR3 nucleotides: TGTGCCAGCAGTCGTACCGAGAGCAATGAGCAGTTCTTC. The chain couples TRBV6-1 to TRBJ2-1; no firm D call. CDR1 MNHNS and CDR2 SASEGT come from the germline V gene. Trimming cost V 5 bases and J 6 bases, with 11 bases left between them. The CDR3 is 13 amino acids.

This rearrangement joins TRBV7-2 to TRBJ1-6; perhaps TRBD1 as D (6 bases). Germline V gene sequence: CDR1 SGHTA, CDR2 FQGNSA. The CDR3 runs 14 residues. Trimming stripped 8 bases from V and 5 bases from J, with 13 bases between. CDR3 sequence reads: CASGQQGNNSPLHF. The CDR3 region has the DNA TGTGCCAGCGGTCAACAGGGAAATAATTCACCCCTCCACTTT.

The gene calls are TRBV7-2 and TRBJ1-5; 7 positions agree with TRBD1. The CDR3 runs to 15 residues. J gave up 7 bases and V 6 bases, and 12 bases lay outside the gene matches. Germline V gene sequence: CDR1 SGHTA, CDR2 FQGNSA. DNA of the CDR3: TGTGCCAGCAGTCTTCGGCAGGGGGTTTACCAGCCCCAGCATTTT. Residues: CASSLRQGVYQPQHF.

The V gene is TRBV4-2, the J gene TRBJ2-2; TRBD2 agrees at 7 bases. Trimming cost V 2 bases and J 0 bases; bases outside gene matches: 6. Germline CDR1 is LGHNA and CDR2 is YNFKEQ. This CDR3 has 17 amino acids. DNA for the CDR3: TGTGCCAGCAGCCAACACGGGGGGAGAACGAACACCGGGGAGCTGTTTTTT. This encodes CASSQHGGRTNTGELFF.

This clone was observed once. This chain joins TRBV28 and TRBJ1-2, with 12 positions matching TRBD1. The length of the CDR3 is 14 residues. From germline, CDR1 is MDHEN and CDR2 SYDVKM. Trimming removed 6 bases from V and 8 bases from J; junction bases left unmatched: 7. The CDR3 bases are TGTGCCAGCAGAACCGGGACAGGGGGCAAAGGCTACACCTTC. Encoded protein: CASRTGTGGKGYTF.